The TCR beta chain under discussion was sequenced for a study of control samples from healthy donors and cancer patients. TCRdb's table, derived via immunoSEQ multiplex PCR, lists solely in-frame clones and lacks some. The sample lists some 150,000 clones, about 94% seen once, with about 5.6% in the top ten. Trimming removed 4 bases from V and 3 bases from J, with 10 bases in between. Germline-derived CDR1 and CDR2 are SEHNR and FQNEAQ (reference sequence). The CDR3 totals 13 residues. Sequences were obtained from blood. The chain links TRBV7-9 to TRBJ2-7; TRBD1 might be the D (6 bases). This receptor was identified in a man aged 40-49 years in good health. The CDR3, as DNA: TGTGCCAGCAGCTCGGTACAGGGCTACGAGCAGTACTTC. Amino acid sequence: CASSSVQGYEQYF.